Listed below are T cell receptor beta chains from one sample, sequenced in a study of T cell responses to AZD1222 COVID-19 vaccine. Sequenced by immunoSEQ multiplex PCR; TCRdb stores in-frame clones only, minus some. The data show some 120,000 clones, with roughly 88% seen just once and approximately 8% held by the top ten. Sequences were derived from peripheral blood, sampled on day 0 of AZD1222 vaccination. Source of these receptors: an adult in good health. The CDR3 runs from the conserved cysteine through the conserved F or W.

J,V,CDR3
TRBJ2-7,TRBV27,CASSSPSAGYYEQYF
TRBJ2-3,TRBV28,CASSTDTQYF
TRBJ1-1,TRBV5-1,CASSHLGVNTEAFF
TRBJ1-1,TRBV19,CASSPRNTEAFF
TRBJ1-3,TRBV9,CASSFGPASSGNTIYF
TRBJ1-5,TRBV6-2/TRBV6-3,CASSYAGWLGNQPQHF
TRBJ1-5,TRBV28,CASGGASGSNQPQHF
TRBJ2-7,TRBV27,CASSQATGRLSYEQYF
TRBJ1-1,TRBV30,CAWRASGANTEAFF
TRBJ2-7,TRBV29-1,CSVESGRETYEQYF
TRBJ2-3,TRBV9,CASSVEGASRTDTQYF
TRBJ2-7,TRBV3-1/TRBV3-2,CASSQAVYEQYF
TRBJ2-1,TRBV9,CASSVGRSSYNEQFF
TRBJ1-2,TRBV28,CASSSVLLSYGYTF
TRBJ2-6,TRBV4-1,CASSLGGVSGANVLTF
TRBJ1-1,TRBV7-6,CASSLGQGHTEAFF